This T cell receptor beta chain originates from a study of neurological immune-mediated disorders. Ten or more counts support this clonotype. Template-switch 5'RACE cDNA synthesis added a 10-nucleotide unique molecular identifier. From 15-18 subjects, every sequencing run obtained over 170 million TCR-beta sequences. In TCRdb, the 5' RACE reads were re-called with MiXCR into one record per CDR3 protein. The sample has approximately 90,000 distinct CDR3 sequences; 3.5% are singletons. This CDR3 has 15 amino acids. Looked up from germline, CDR1 is SQVTM and CDR2 is ANQGSEA. The J segment lost 0 bases and the V segment lost 6 bases, leaving 7 bases of the junction unmatched.

Sequences were obtained from PBMCs. This chain uses TRBV29-1 with TRBJ2-1, with 8 bases lining up with TRBD1. This clonotype was obtained from a woman aged 18-29 years with multiple sclerosis. CDR3 protein: CSVATGDSSYNEQFF. The DNA of the CDR3 is TGCAGCGTAGCGACAGGGGACAGCTCCTACAATGAGCAGTTCTTC.